Listed below are T cell receptor beta chains from one sample, sequenced in a study of tumor-infiltrating lymphocytes in primary liver carcinoma. TCRdb reprocessed the multiplex PCR reads with MiXCR, giving one entry per CDR3 protein. The sample lists 300,000 to 350,000 distinct CDR3 sequences, about two thirds occurring once. The sequenced sample consisted of peripheral blood. These receptors originate from a man between 35 and 55 years old with primary liver carcinoma and hepatitis B virus infection. CDR3s include the opening cysteine and the closing phenylalanine or tryptophan. A D gene is named only where the DNA matches it firmly. Clone size is not always given. Where it is, it says once, few, many or a class for expanded clones.

v_gene	j_gene	d_gene	abundance	CDR3nt	CDR3aa
TRBV6-2/TRBV6-3	TRBJ1-5	-	-	TGTGTCAGCACTATCGGCAACTATAGCAATCAGCCCCAGCATTTT	CVSTIGNYSNQPQHF
TRBV12-5	TRBJ2-1	TRBD1	once	TGTGCTAGTGGTTTGGTACTTAGGACAGGGGAAAACAATGAGCAGTTCTTC	CASGLVLRTGENNEQFF
TRBV29-1	TRBJ1-2	-	-	TGCAGCGTCCCGTGGGCCGCCTATGGCTACACCTTC	CSVPWAAYGYTF
TRBV16	TRBJ1-2	-	many	TGTGCCAGCAGCCGCAGTAGAGCTGGCTACACCTTC	CASSRSRAGYTF
TRBV10-2	TRBJ1-1	-	-	TGCGTCAGCAGTGAGGGTTTTCAAACTTTCTTT	CVSSEGFQTFF
TRBV6-4	TRBJ1-5	-	few	TGTGCCAGCAGTGACAACCCGAATCAGCCCCAGCATTTT	CASSDNPNQPQHF
TRBV11-2	TRBJ2-3	-	-	TGTGACAGCAGCCGATGGTGGGCAGATACGCAGTATTTT	CDSSRWWADTQYF
TRBV11-3	TRBJ2-2	TRBD1	once	TGTGCCAGCAGCTTCGGACAGGGCGGCGGGGAGATGTTTTTT	CASSFGQGGGEMFF
TRBV11-3	TRBJ2-7	-	-	TGTGCCAGCAGCTCCGGGGACAACGCTAACGAACAGTACTTC	CASSSGDNANEQYF
TRBV11-2	TRBJ1-2	-	many	TGTGCCAGCAGCCGGTGGGAGACTTCTAACTATGGCTACACCTTC	CASSRWETSNYGYTF
TRBV13	TRBJ2-3	TRBD1	-	TGTGCCAGCAGCGGTACCAGGGGGCTAAAGGGTACAGATACGCAGTATTTT	CASSGTRGLKGTDTQYF
TRBV28	TRBJ2-3	TRBD2	-	TGTGTCAGTAGCCCCCGGTTCACGAGCGGGAGGGGGACAGATACGCAGTATTTT	CVSSPRFTSGRGTDTQYF
TRBV28	TRBJ1-4	-	few	TGTGCCAGCGACCGGGGGGGTAATGGGCCTGAAAAACTGTTTTTT	CASDRGGNGPEKLFF
TRBV7-9	TRBJ2-2	TRBD2	-	TGTGCCAGCAGCCCCCGGACTAGCCTTCCAGGGGAGCTGTTTTTT	CASSPRTSLPGELFF
TRBV10-3	TRBJ2-2	-	once	TGTGCCATCAAATCCTCCGGGACACAGATTCCCGGGGAGCTGTTTTTT	CAIKSSGTQIPGELFF
TRBV6-1	TRBJ2-7	-	many	TGTGCCAGCAGTGAAGAGGAGGGAAGCTCCTACGAGCAGTACTTC	CASSEEEGSSYEQYF
TRBV4-1	TRBJ2-3	-	-	TGCGCCAGCAGCCAAGTCGCGAGCGTCACAGGTACGCAGTATTTT	CASSQVASVTGTQYF
TRBV30	TRBJ2-7	-	once	TGTGCCTGGAGTGTAGGAGGCTGGGAGCAGTACTTC	CAWSVGGWEQYF
TRBV5-1	TRBJ2-7	-	-	TGCGCCAGCGGCTTTGGCTCCGAGCAGTACTTC	CASGFGSEQYF
TRBV11-2	TRBJ2-3	-	-	TGTGCCAACAGCTTAGGAGGTGCTAGAAGCACAGATACACAGTATTTT	CANSLGGARSTDTQYF
TRBV10-3	TRBJ2-2	TRBD2	few	TGTGCCATCAGGGGGGAGCGGGAGGGCCTCGGGGAGCTGTTTTTT	CAIRGEREGLGELFF
TRBV6-6	TRBJ1-1	-	-	TGTGCCAGCAGTTACTTGGGAATGAACACTGAAGCTCTCTTT	CASSYLGMNTEALF
TRBV11-2	TRBJ1-6	-	many	TGTGCCAGCAGCTTTCCCAGGGAAGGGTCACCCCTCCACTTT	CASSFPREGSPLHF
TRBV10-2	TRBJ2-2	TRBD2	-	TGCGCCAGCACCAGCCTAGCGGGAGGGGACCTGTTTTTT	CASTSLAGGDLFF
TRBV12-3/TRBV12-4	TRBJ2-7	-	many	TGTGCCAGCAGCTCCACCGCGGAGGGGGTCTACGAGCAGTACTTC	CASSSTAEGVYEQYF
TRBV5-1	TRBJ2-7	TRBD2	-	TGCGCCAGCAGCTTAATAGCGGGAGTGGGAACCGAGCAGTACTTC	CASSLIAGVGTEQYF
TRBV5-4	TRBJ2-2	TRBD2	-	TGTGCCAGCAGCACTAGCGGGATAGGGGCCGGGGAGCTGTTTTTT	CASSTSGIGAGELFF
TRBV30	TRBJ2-7	-	once	TGTGCCTGGAAGCTGGGACCATACGAGCAGTGCTTC	CAWKLGPYEQCF
TRBV11-2	TRBJ1-1	TRBD1	-	TGTGCCAGCGGCCTAACAGGGGGGCGGTTGGGAGAAACTGAAGCTTTCTTT	CASGLTGGRLGETEAFF
TRBV11-1	TRBJ2-5	TRBD1	-	TGTACCAGCAGCCATCGCAGGGGGCAAGAGACCCAGTACTTC	CTSSHRRGQETQYF
TRBV28	TRBJ1-2	-	-	TGTGCCAGCAGAAAACAGGGTGGGGGCGACTATGGCTACACCTTC	CASRKQGGGDYGYTF
TRBV25-1	TRBJ2-7	-	-	TGTGCCAGCAGTGAATTCAGGGCCCAGAGCGAGCAGTACTTC	CASSEFRAQSEQYF
TRBV6-5	TRBJ1-3	-	-	TGTGCCAGCAAGGAACGCTTCTCTGGAAACACCATATATTTT	CASKERFSGNTIYF
TRBV9	TRBJ2-5	-	once	TGTGCCGGCAGCGTAGCCGGCCAAGAGACCCAGTACTTC	CAGSVAGQETQYF
TRBV6-6	TRBJ2-7	-	many	TGTGCCAGCACCCAAGGGAGGTCCTACGAGCAGTACTTC	CASTQGRSYEQYF
TRBV6-5	TRBJ2-2	-	many	TGTGCCAGCAGTTACTCCACCGGGGAGCTGTTTTTT	CASSYSTGELFF
TRBV4-1	TRBJ1-1	TRBD1	-	TGCGCCAGCAGCCACCCCCAGGGGGATTCTGTGAGGGCTGAAGCTTTCTTT	CASSHPQGDSVRAEAFF
TRBV5-1	TRBJ1-1	-	-	TGCGCCAGCAGCTTGGGACACAACACTGAAGCTTTCTTT	CASSLGHNTEAFF
TRBV6-2/TRBV6-3	TRBJ2-2	-	-	TGTGCCAGCAGTTACTCGGCCGGGAAGCTGTTTTTT	CASSYSAGKLFF
TRBV4-1	TRBJ2-1	-	many	TGCGCCAGCAGTCACACCGGAGGTAATGAGCAGTTCTTC	CASSHTGGNEQFF
TRBV5-4	TRBJ1-5	-	-	TGTGCCAGCAGCCCTGGACCCGACCAGCCCCAGCATTTT	CASSPGPDQPQHF
TRBV12-3/TRBV12-4	TRBJ1-1	-	-	TGTGCCTGCACTCCTCGGGTGTCCCTCCGCACTGAAGCTTTCTTT	CACTPRVSLRTEAFF
TRBV12-3/TRBV12-4	TRBJ2-5	TRBD2	many	TGTGCCAGCACCCGGACTAGCGGAGGGGGGGAGACCCAGTACTTC	CASTRTSGGGETQYF
TRBV5-1	TRBJ2-2	TRBD1	-	TGCGCCAGCAGTTTGGCCCCGACAGGGGAAACCGGGGAGCTGTTTTTT	CASSLAPTGETGELFF
TRBV20-1	TRBJ2-7	TRBD2	-	TGCAGTGCTAGAGCCCTAGCGGGAGAGGTATACGAGCAGTACTTC	CSARALAGEVYEQYF
TRBV6-2/TRBV6-3	TRBJ2-6	TRBD2	many	TGTGCCAGCAACCAAGCGGGAGCGAGGTCTGGGGCCAACGTCCTGACTTTC	CASNQAGARSGANVLTF
TRBV25-1	TRBJ2-7	-	few	TGTGCCAGCAGTGAAGGGACATCTTCAGCTGGAGTGGGCGAGCAGTACTTC	CASSEGTSSAGVGEQYF
TRBV6-4	TRBJ2-3	TRBD1	-	TGTGCCAGCAGCTTGGGACAGGGTCCCTCAGATACGCAGTATTTT	CASSLGQGPSDTQYF
TRBV5-6	TRBJ2-5	-	many	TGTGCCAGCAGCTTGGCGGGCAGCGCCGACTGGGAGACCCAGTACTTC	CASSLAGSADWETQYF